This passage covers 31 T cell receptor beta chains from one sample sequenced in a study of cytomegalovirus exposure and HLA in healthy donors. The PCR had 60 Vbeta and 13 Jbeta primers. The data were produced by immunoSEQ multiplex PCR, yet TCRdb's version contains in-frame clones alone and is incomplete. The sample comprises more than 95,000 clones, 79% of which are singletons, and around 4.5% rests with the top ten. The source material was PBMCs. The source is a man aged 25 to 40 in good health and CMV-seropositive.

This chain joins TRBV4-2 and TRBJ1-2, with 8 bases matching TRBD1. V dropped 0 bases and J dropped 4; count of bases not matched to a gene: 10. The CDR3 sequence is 17 residues long. Per germline, CDR1 LGHNA and CDR2 YNFKEQ. The CDR3, as DNA: TGTGCCAGCAGCCAAGATACAAATGCAGGGGGCTTCTATGGCTACACCTTC. Amino acid sequence: CASSQDTNAGGFYGYTF.

This clone was seen just once. The V call is TRBV11-1, the J call TRBJ2-1; D might be TRBD1 (6 bases). The CDR3 loop spans 13 amino acids. Germline lookup yields CDR1 SGHAT and CDR2 FQDESV (reference sequence). V was pared by 6 bases and J by 6 bases, with 12 bases between. CDR3 DNA sequence: TGTGCCAGCAGATTAATAGGGGGCAATGAGCAGTTCTTC. Translation gives CASRLIGGNEQFF.

V and J are TRBV4-3 and TRBJ2-5; 9 bases match TRBD2. The CDR3 consists of 15 residues. Losses at the gene ends were 1 base for V and 4 bases for J; bases not matched to a gene: 4. Germline V gene sequence: CDR1 LGHNA, CDR2 YSLEER. As DNA, the CDR3 is TGCGCCAGCAGCCAAGGCCTAGCGGGGTCAGAGACCCAGTACTTC. Protein product: CASSQGLAGSETQYF.

This chain links TRBV10-3 with TRBJ2-5; 9 nucleotides match TRBD1. Germline values: CDR1 ENHRY, CDR2 SYGVKD. The CDR3 contains 14 residues. The V and J ends lost 4 bases and 4 bases, in that order; junction bases with no gene match: 4. In nucleotides, the CDR3 is TGTGCCATCAGTGGACAGGGGGGCCCAGAGACCCAGTACTTC. This codes for CAISGQGGPETQYF.

The chain uses TRBV6-5 and TRBJ2-5; D is possibly TRBD2 (6 bases). V was cut by 2 bases and J by 5 bases, with 12 bases left in between. Germline CDR1 and CDR2: MNHEY and SVGAGI. The CDR3 runs to 14 residues. CDR3 DNA sequence: TGTGCCAGCAGTTACAGACTAGGTATCGAGACCCAGTACTTC. Its translation: CASSYRLGIETQYF.

This sequence joins TRBV9 and TRBJ2-3; D not certain. The germline V and J ends were trimmed by 0 bases and 1 base, with 6 bases remaining between them. The germline gives CDR1 SGDLS, CDR2 YYNGEE. The CDR3 contains 14 residues. The CDR3 loop is CASSVVPGTDTQYF. CDR3 sequence (DNA): TGTGCCAGCAGCGTAGTTCCAGGCACAGATACGCAGTATTTT.

This chain joins TRBV7-2 and TRBJ1-5; D is perhaps TRBD1 (6 bases). This CDR3 contains 16 residues. Trimming shortened V by 0 bases and J by 7 bases, and 16 bases separated the two germline ends. Looked up from germline, CDR1 is SGHTA and CDR2 is FQGNSA. The DNA of the CDR3 is TGTGCCAGCAGCTTAGCTCCGGGACAATTTCGGCAGCCCCAGCATTTT. Its translation is CASSLAPGQFRQPQHF.

The rearrangement joins TRBV9 to TRBJ2-7; D may be TRBD2 (6 bases). CDR3 size: 14 residues. From germline, CDR1 is SGDLS and CDR2 YYNGEE. Trimming took off 4 bases at V and 2 bases at J, with 13 bases between the two ends. CDR3: CASSPGTGAYEQYF. CDR3 bases: TGTGCCAGCAGCCCAGGGACTGGAGCCTACGAGCAGTACTTC.

This sequence joins TRBV7-3 and TRBJ1-1; tentative D call: TRBD1 (5 bases). The V end was cut by 2 bases, the J end by 4 bases, with 8 bases between. The CDR3 has 13 amino acids. Germline V gene sequence: CDR1 SGHTA, CDR2 FQGTGA. The CDR3: CASSLQGSTEAFF. CDR3 DNA: TGTGCCAGCAGCTTACAGGGTTCCACTGAAGCTTTCTTT.

This rearrangement joins TRBV19 to TRBJ1-1; possible D gene TRBD1, 5 bases. CDR3 length equals 13 residues. Germline V gene lookup returns CDR1 LNHDA and CDR2 SQIVND (reference sequence). This CDR3 is CAPIGGEFDPAFF. The CDR3 DNA follows: TGTGCACCTATTGGGGGGGAATTCGATCCAGCTTTCTTT.

V is TRBV7-3 and J is TRBJ2-2; 7 bases fit TRBD1. Per germline, CDR1 SGHTA and CDR2 FQGTGA. The CDR3 has 15 residues. V lost 5 bases and J lost 4; bases outside the gene matches: 7. The CDR3 DNA sequence: TGTGCCAGCAGCCGGGGACAGTGGGGCACCGGGGAGCTGTTTTTT. It codes for CASSRGQWGTGELFF.

The gene calls are TRBV9 and TRBJ2-1, with D maybe TRBD2 (5 bases). This CDR3 spans 14 amino acids. V lost 2 bases, J lost 6 bases, and 12 bases lay in between. CDR1 is SGDLS and CDR2 is YYNGEE in the germline V gene. The CDR3 DNA is TGTGCCAGCAGCGTGCGGAGGTACAGCAATGAGCAGTTCTTC. Amino acid sequence: CASSVRRYSNEQFF.

The chain's CDR3 is CAWNTGQGRTEAFF. As DNA, the CDR3 is TGTGCCTGGAATACGGGACAGGGCCGCACTGAAGCTTTCTTT. The chain is built from TRBV30 and TRBJ1-1; 9 bases match TRBD1. The germline gives CDR1 GTSNPN, CDR2 SVGIG (reference sequence). J lost 4 bases, V lost 4 bases, and 7 bases had no gene match. The CDR3 extends over 14 amino acids. Variable domain in full (rest from reference TRBV30 and TRBJ1-1): SQTIHQWPATLVQPVGSPLSLECTVEGTSNPNLYWYRQAAGRGLQLLFYSVGIGQISSEVPQNLSASRPQDRQFILSSKKLLLSDSGFYLCAWNTGQGRTEAFFGQGTRLTVV.

To note about this clone: A junction boundary mismatches the germline segment, possibly from a read error. The chain couples TRBV9 to TRBJ2-6; 12 nucleotides align to TRBD1. Germline V gene sequence: CDR1 SGDLS, CDR2 YYNGEE. This CDR3 contains 19 residues. The CDR3 coding sequence is TGTGCCAGCAGGGGAGAAAAGGGACAGGGGGCGTCTGGGGCCAACGGCCTGACTTTC. It translates to CASRGEKGQGASGANGLTF.

The chain links TRBV19 to TRBJ2-1; D is possibly TRBD1 (6 bases). The CDR3 sequence is 13 residues long. V gave up 7 bases and J gave up 8 bases, with 15 bases separating them. Germline V gene sequence: CDR1 LNHDA, CDR2 SQIVND (reference sequence). CDR3 DNA: TGTGCCAGTACTTTAACAGGGTGGGATGAGCAGTTCTTC. Its translation: CASTLTGWDEQFF.

The J gene is TRBJ1-3, the V gene TRBV4-1, with a possible D match to TRBD1 (5 bases). The CDR3 runs 17 residues. CDR1 MGHRA and CDR2 YSYEKL come from the germline V gene. The V end was cut by 3 bases, the J end by 0 bases, with 15 bases between. The CDR3 sequence is CASSQGFQGYSGNTIYF. DNA for the CDR3: TGCGCCAGCAGCCAGGGGTTCCAGGGCTACTCTGGAAACACCATATATTTT.

The chain has TRBV4-3 and TRBJ1-2, with a weak D call TRBD1 (5 bases). This CDR3 has 15 residues. Germline V CDR1 and CDR2: LGHNA, YSLEER. The V end was cut by 4 bases, the J end by 4 bases, with 16 bases between. Written as DNA, the CDR3 is TGCGCCAGCAGCCTCCAAGGGAGGGACGTCTATGGCTACACCTTC. It is translated as CASSLQGRDVYGYTF.

This chain uses TRBV6-1 with TRBJ1-2; no firm D call. Trimming left V 2 bases short and J 8 bases short, with 6 bases between. The CDR3 totals 11 residues. CDR1 is MNHNS and CDR2 is SASEGT in the germline V gene. CDR3 in DNA: TGTGCCAGCAGTGAATTTATAGGCTACACCTTC. Its translation: CASSEFIGYTF.

Remarks on this clone: This CDR3 is also generated by other DNA sequences in the sample. V usage is TRBV7-2 and J usage is TRBJ1-1; 10 bases agree with TRBD1. The CDR3 consists of 15 residues. Looked up from germline, CDR1 is SGHTA and CDR2 is FQGNSA. The V gene end was trimmed by 1 base and the J gene end by 6 bases; junction bases not matched to a gene: 5. Here the CDR3 reads CASSLGTGGVPEAFF. The CDR3 coding sequence is TGTGCCAGCAGCTTAGGGACAGGGGGAGTCCCTGAAGCTTTCTTT.

This clone was recorded a few times. The chain recombines TRBV14 with TRBJ1-1; tentative D call: TRBD1 (5 bases). The CDR3 contains 16 residues. Trimming removed 0 bases at V and 2 bases at J, with 13 bases between. CDR1 and CDR2 from the germline V gene are SGHDN and FVKESK. CDR3 amino acids: CASSQEGWGDNTEAFF. CDR3 in DNA: TGTGCCAGCAGCCAAGAAGGGTGGGGGGATAACACTGAAGCTTTCTTT.

V gene TRBV5-5 combines with J gene TRBJ2-1, with 8 positions matching TRBD2. The CDR3 is 14 amino acids. CDR1 and CDR2 from the germline V gene are SGHKS and YYEKEE (reference sequence). Trimming at V came to 3 bases and at J to 7 bases, leaving 6 bases not matched to a gene. CDR3 nucleotides: TGTGCCAGCAGCTCCGTTTCGGGGGGGAATGAGCAGTTCTTC. This translates into CASSSVSGGNEQFF.

The V and J genes are TRBV30 and TRBJ1-1; D ambiguous. Deletions cut 0 bases from V and 1 base from J, with 6 bases between. The CDR3 runs to 13 residues. The germline V gene encodes CDR1 GTSNPN and CDR2 SVGIG (reference sequence). The CDR3 spells CAWSVVGNTEAFF. The CDR3, as DNA: TGTGCCTGGAGTGTAGTCGGGAACACTGAAGCTTTCTTT. Complete variable domain (other parts from reference TRBV30 and TRBJ1-1): SQTIHQWPATLVQPVGSPLSLECTVEGTSNPNLYWYRQAAGRGLQLLFYSVGIGQISSEVPQNLSASRPQDRQFILSSKKLLLSDSGFYLCAWSVVGNTEAFFGQGTRLTVV.

The V and J genes are TRBV19 and TRBJ1-1; a possible D gene is TRBD1 (6 bases). CDR1 LNHDA and CDR2 SQIVND come from the germline V gene (reference sequence). The CDR3 covers 13 residues. V was trimmed by 5 bases and J by 6 bases, leaving 13 bases between them. The CDR3 loop reads CASSFRGGAEAFF. The CDR3 DNA follows: TGTGCCAGTAGTTTCAGGGGTGGCGCTGAAGCTTTCTTT.

In this sample, this clone turned up a few times. This chain connects TRBV7-9 to TRBJ2-2, with TRBD1 matching 7 bases. CDR1 and CDR2 from the germline V gene are SEHNR and FQNEAQ (reference sequence). This CDR3 contains 17 residues. J lost 1 base, V lost 5 bases, and 10 bases had no gene match. In DNA, the CDR3 is TGTGCCAGCAGCACCGTTGAGTGGACAGGGAACACCGGGGAGCTGTTTTTT. Translation: CASSTVEWTGNTGELFF. The variable domain in full, completed from reference TRBV7-9 and TRBJ2-2, reads DTGVSQNPRHKITKRGQNVTFRCDPISEHNRLYWYRQTLGQGPEFLTYFQNEAQLEKSRLLSDRFSAERPKGSFSTLEIQRTEQGDSAMYLCASSTVEWTGNTGELFFGEGSRLTVL.

This chain uses TRBV19 with TRBJ2-7; TRBD1 is a possible D gene (7 bases). CDR3 length: 15 residues. Germline lookup yields CDR1 LNHDA and CDR2 SQIVND (reference sequence). V lost 5 bases and J 5 bases, leaving 19 bases between the germline ends. The DNA for the CDR3 is TGTGCCAGTAGTCCCCAGGGGGGCGAGCTCGACGAGCAGTACTTC. Amino acids: CASSPQGGELDEQYF.

DNA for the CDR3: TGTGCCAGCAGCTTAGGGCGGGGGGGTCCAGATACGCAGTATTTT. Translating it yields CASSLGRGGPDTQYF. J is TRBJ2-3 and V is TRBV7-8; TRBD2 matches at 9 bases. The CDR3 has 15 residues. With 1 base clipped from V and 4 bases from J, the junction kept 3 bases outside the gene matches. Germline CDR1 is SGHVS and CDR2 is FQNEAQ.

This clone showed up just a few times. This chain uses TRBV7-9 with TRBJ2-7, with a tentative D call TRBD2 (6 bases). V lost 5 bases and J 7 bases, leaving 21 bases between the germline ends. Germline V lookup: CDR1 SEHNR, CDR2 FQNEAQ (reference sequence). CDR3 length: 15 amino acids. The CDR3 DNA sequence: TGTGCCAGCAGCCTCCCCGGGAGTGGGATTCGGGAGCAGTACTTC. Residues: CASSLPGSGIREQYF.

The CDR3 DNA sequence: TGCAGCGCCACGACAGGGGGAATCTATGGCTACACCTTC. This gives the protein CSATTGGIYGYTF. This chain joins TRBV29-1 and TRBJ1-2, with TRBD1 matching over 9 bases. The germline V gene has CDR1 SQVTM and CDR2 ANQGSEA. With 7 bases clipped from V and 4 bases from J, the junction kept 7 bases outside the gene matches. The CDR3 consists of 13 residues.

This clone occurred once. The chain joins TRBV4-1 to TRBJ1-2; D ambiguous. The CDR3 sequence is 14 residues long. The germline V gene has CDR1 MGHRA and CDR2 YSYEKL. Trimming shortened V by 3 bases and J by 5 bases, and 13 bases separated the two germline ends. CDR3 protein: CASSHWVAEYGYTF. CDR3 DNA sequence: TGCGCCAGCAGCCACTGGGTAGCAGAATATGGCTACACCTTC.

The chain recombines TRBV7-2 with TRBJ2-7, with D perhaps TRBD2 (5 bases). The CDR3 is 15 amino acids. V lost 4 bases and J lost 6, with 19 bases in between. CDR1 and CDR2 (germline): SGHTA, FQGNSA. CDR3 sequence (DNA): TGTGCCAGCAGCTCTGCCCCCGGGGTCCTCGGCGAGCAGTACTTC. Encoded protein: CASSSAPGVLGEQYF.

This clone was detected only a few times. This rearrangement joins TRBV7-2 to TRBJ2-5; the match to TRBD1 covers 7 bases. Germline CDR1 is SGHTA and CDR2 is FQGNSA. V gave up 2 bases and J gave up 5 bases; unmatched junction bases: 11. This CDR3 spans 16 amino acids. The chain's CDR3 is CASSLLGTVAVETQYF. Here the CDR3 DNA reads TGTGCCAGCAGCTTACTTGGGACAGTTGCTGTCGAGACCCAGTACTTC.